This is a list of T cell receptor beta chains from one sample in a study of T-cell reconstitution after alpha-beta-depleted transplantation in children. TCRdb independently ran MiXCR on the PCR reads; one entry per CDR3 protein. The sample comprises some 100,000 distinct CDR3 sequences, 15% to 18% of which are singletons, and about 19% rests with the top ten. Sequencing used PBMCs, mostly from graft donor cells, obtained 180 days after TCRalphabeta/CD19-depleted stem cell transplant. These TCRs come from a male patient aged 2-9 years who had a stem cell transplant for acute lymphoblastic leukemia, so the T cells may come from the graft donor. The CDR3 runs from the conserved cysteine through the conserved F or W. Fields, in order: V gene, clone size, J gene, D gene, CDR3 protein, CDR3 DNA. The D gene is left open where the match is weak. Clone sizes are given selectively: once, few, many, or a class where the clone is expanded.

TRBV10-3,many,TRBJ2-1,TRBD1,CAISPGTGGHNEQFF,TGTGCCATCAGCCCCGGGACAGGCGGGCACAATGAGCAGTTCTTC
TRBV20-1,-,TRBJ2-3,TRBD2,CSASGPKPSGTDTQYF,TGCAGTGCTAGCGGGCCCAAGCCTAGCGGGACAGATACGCAGTATTTT
TRBV20-1,few,TRBJ2-7,-,CSARLFSGSVAYEQYF,TGCAGTGCTAGACTCTTCTCAGGATCCGTGGCCTACGAGCAGTACTTC
TRBV5-6,-,TRBJ1-5,TRBD1,CASSFGTGGNQPQHF,TGTGCCAGCAGCTTCGGGACAGGGGGCAATCAGCCCCAGCATTTT
TRBV18,few,TRBJ2-7,TRBD1,CASSPGQLYEQYF,TGTGCCAGCTCACCGGGACAGTTATACGAGCAGTACTTC
TRBV12-3/TRBV12-4,many,TRBJ2-7,TRBD1,CASSPRQGADEQYF,TGTGCCAGCAGTCCCCGACAGGGGGCGGACGAGCAGTACTTC
TRBV20-1,-,TRBJ1-1,-,CSARKHLQKTEAFF,TGCAGTGCTAGGAAGCACCTACAAAAGACTGAAGCTTTCTTT
TRBV7-2,-,TRBJ1-2,-,CASSLERGGYGYTF,TGTGCCAGCAGCTTAGAGCGGGGCGGCTATGGCTACACCTTC
TRBV5-1,few,TRBJ2-7,TRBD2,CASSLADGGAYEQYF,TGCGCCAGCAGCTTGGCCGACGGGGGGGCCTACGAGCAGTACTTC
TRBV5-8,-,TRBJ1-3,-,CASSPQSGSGNTIYF,TGTGCCAGCAGCCCACAGTCCGGCTCTGGAAACACCATATATTTT
TRBV10-2,-,TRBJ1-1,TRBD1,CASSNQGAITEAFF,TGCGCCAGCTCGAATCAGGGGGCGATTACTGAAGCTTTCTTT
TRBV27,-,TRBJ1-5,-,CASSLRQFNQPQHF,TGTGCCAGCAGTCTTAGACAGTTCAATCAGCCCCAGCATTTT
TRBV7-2,few,TRBJ2-7,-,CASSHSSAYEQYF,TGTGCCAGCAGCCACTCTAGCGCCTACGAGCAGTACTTC
TRBV7-2,-,TRBJ2-3,-,CASRWGGQLTDTQYF,TGTGCCAGCAGGTGGGGGGGACAATTAACAGATACGCAGTATTTT
TRBV10-1,-,TRBJ2-5,-,CASSEWFGGTQYF,TGCGCCAGCAGTGAGTGGTTTGGGGGGACCCAGTACTTC
TRBV5-1,many,TRBJ1-6,-,CASSGALQGDNSPLHF,TGCGCCAGCAGCGGGGCTCTACAGGGAGATAATTCACCCCTCCACTTT
TRBV6-1,many,TRBJ1-1,-,CASSPGAVNTEAFF,TGTGCCAGCAGTCCTGGGGCAGTGAACACTGAAGCTTTCTTT
TRBV12-3/TRBV12-4,-,TRBJ1-2,-,CASSGGLGTYGYTF,TGTGCCAGCAGTGGGGGACTGGGGACCTATGGCTACACCTTC
TRBV5-1,-,TRBJ1-2,-,CASSFSDGPYGYTF,TGCGCCAGCAGCTTCTCAGATGGGCCATATGGCTACACCTTC
TRBV5-6,few,TRBJ2-3,TRBD2,CASSLLTSGGWVGTDTQYF,TGTGCCAGCAGCTTATTGACTAGCGGGGGGTGGGTTGGGACAGATACGCAGTATTTT
TRBV7-2,few,TRBJ2-2,-,CASSLRVPAGELFF,TGTGCCAGCAGCTTACGTGTACCGGCCGGGGAGCTGTTTTTT
TRBV7-2,-,TRBJ2-2,TRBD1,CASSQRTGNTGELFF,TGTGCCAGCAGCCAGCGGACAGGGAACACCGGGGAGCTGTTTTTT
TRBV5-5,few,TRBJ2-5,TRBD1,CASSLTTGGSGETQYF,TGTGCCAGCAGCTTGACCACAGGGGGAAGTGGAGAGACCCAGTACTTC
TRBV10-3,-,TRBJ2-6,-,CAISLRPKISSGANVLTF,TGTGCCATCAGCCTGAGGCCAAAAATTAGCTCTGGGGCCAACGTCCTGACTTTC
TRBV5-1,few,TRBJ2-6,TRBD1,CASSSRQGAGANVLTF,TGCGCCAGCAGCTCGCGACAGGGTGCTGGGGCCAACGTCCTGACTTTC
TRBV5-5,-,TRBJ2-5,TRBD2,CASSYRLAGEETQYF,TGTGCCAGCAGCTACCGACTAGCGGGGGAGGAGACCCAGTACTTC
TRBV7-2,few,TRBJ2-7,-,CASSLDGRQTYEQYF,TGTGCCAGCAGCCTAGACGGTCGGCAGACCTACGAGCAGTACTTC
TRBV11-3,-,TRBJ1-6,-,CASSLIRPKGRHSPLHF,TGTGCCAGCAGCTTAATACGCCCTAAGGGAAGGCATTCACCCCTCCACTTT
TRBV20-1,few,TRBJ1-4,TRBD1,CSARPRTGWGEKLFF,TGCAGTGCTAGACCTCGGACAGGGTGGGGTGAAAAACTGTTTTTT
TRBV27,few,TRBJ2-1,-,CASSRFGVDEQFF,TGTGCCAGCAGTAGGTTCGGGGTCGATGAGCAGTTCTTC
TRBV20-1,few,TRBJ2-3,-,CSAKQGDTQYF,TGCAGTGCTAAACAGGGTGATACGCAGTATTTT
TRBV24-1,few,TRBJ2-7,TRBD1,CATSAAGTGTSYEQYF,TGTGCCACCAGTGCCGCTGGGACAGGGACCAGCTACGAGCAGTACTTC
TRBV29-1,-,TRBJ1-1,TRBD1,CSVSDRGREAFF,TGCAGCGTCTCCGACAGGGGAAGGGAAGCTTTCTTT
TRBV7-8,few,TRBJ2-2,TRBD2,CASSLGASGGYTGELFF,TGTGCCAGCAGCTTAGGGGCTAGCGGGGGGTACACCGGGGAGCTGTTTTTT
TRBV19,-,TRBJ2-2,TRBD2,CASSTFLAGINTGELFF,TGTGCCAGTAGTACCTTCCTAGCGGGGATAAACACCGGGGAGCTGTTTTTT
TRBV3-1,few,TRBJ2-2,-,CASSQESANTGELFF,TGTGCCAGCAGCCAAGAGAGTGCGAACACCGGGGAGCTGTTTTTT
TRBV5-6,many,TRBJ1-3,-,CASSLGRTNTIYF,TGTGCCAGCAGCTTGGGCAGGACTAACACCATATATTTT
TRBV12-3/TRBV12-4,few,TRBJ2-7,-,CASSLGVVYEQYF,TGTGCCAGCAGTTTGGGGGTCGTCTACGAGCAGTACTTC
TRBV20-1,many,TRBJ2-1,TRBD2,CSARDSTSGSRIYNEQFF,TGCAGTGCTAGAGATTCAACTAGCGGGAGTCGAATCTACAATGAGCAGTTCTTC